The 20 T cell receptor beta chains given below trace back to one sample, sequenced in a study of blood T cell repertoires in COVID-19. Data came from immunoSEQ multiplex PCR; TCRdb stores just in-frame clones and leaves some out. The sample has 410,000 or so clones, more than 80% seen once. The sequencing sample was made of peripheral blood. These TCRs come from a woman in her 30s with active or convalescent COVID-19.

This chain's CDR3 is CASSPVGLAGRRETQYF. The CDR3 DNA is TGTGCCAGCAGCCCCGTCGGACTAGCGGGAAGACGAGAGACCCAGTACTTC. The J gene is TRBJ2-5, the V gene TRBV5-6; 12 nucleotides agree with TRBD2. Germline V gene data show CDR1 as SGHDT and CDR2 as YYEEEE. The CDR3 spans 17 residues. V was clipped by 4 bases and J by 4 bases; unmatched bases: 11.

The chain's CDR3 is CASSELRTYEQYF. In DNA, the CDR3 is TGTGCCAGCAGTGAACTACGTACCTACGAGCAGTACTTC. The rearrangement uses TRBV6-1 and TRBJ2-7; D unresolved. The V end was cut by 2 bases, the J end by 2 bases, with 7 bases between. The CDR3 runs to 13 residues. Germline CDR1 and CDR2: MNHNS and SASEGT.

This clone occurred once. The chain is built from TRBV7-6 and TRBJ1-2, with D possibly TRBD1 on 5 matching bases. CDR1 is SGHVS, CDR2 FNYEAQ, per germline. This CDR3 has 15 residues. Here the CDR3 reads CAASKSQGGGYGYTF. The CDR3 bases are TGTGCTGCTTCAAAATCTCAGGGAGGCGGCTATGGCTACACCTTC. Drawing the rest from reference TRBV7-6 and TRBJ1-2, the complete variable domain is GAGVSQSPRYKVTKRGQDVALRCDPISGHVSLYWYRQALGQGPEFLTYFNYEAQQDKSGLPNDRFSAERPEGSISTLTIQRTEQRDSAMYRCAASKSQGGGYGYTFGSGTRLTVV.

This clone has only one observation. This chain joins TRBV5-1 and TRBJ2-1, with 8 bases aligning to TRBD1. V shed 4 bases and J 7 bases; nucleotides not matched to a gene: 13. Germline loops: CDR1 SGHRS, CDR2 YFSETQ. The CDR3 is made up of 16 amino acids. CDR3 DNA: TGCGCCAGCAGCCACCGGACAGGGCCTATCGCTAATGAGCAGTTCTTC. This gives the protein CASSHRTGPIANEQFF.

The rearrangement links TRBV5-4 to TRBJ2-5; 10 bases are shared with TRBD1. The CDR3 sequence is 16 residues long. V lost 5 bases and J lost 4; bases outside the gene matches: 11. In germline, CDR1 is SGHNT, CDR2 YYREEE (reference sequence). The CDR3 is CASSSREGTGVETQYF. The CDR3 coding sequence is TGTGCCAGCAGTTCCCGCGAAGGGACAGGGGTAGAGACCCAGTACTTC.

CDR3 amino acids: CASSESTDRSYEQYF. The CDR3 region has the DNA TGCGCCAGCAGTGAGAGTACTGACAGATCCTACGAGCAGTACTTC. This chain links TRBV10-2 with TRBJ2-7; D perhaps matches TRBD1 (5 bases). V was trimmed by 2 bases and J by 1 base, leaving 12 bases between them. The germline CDR1 and CDR2 sequences are WSHSY and SAAADI. The CDR3 is 15 amino acids.

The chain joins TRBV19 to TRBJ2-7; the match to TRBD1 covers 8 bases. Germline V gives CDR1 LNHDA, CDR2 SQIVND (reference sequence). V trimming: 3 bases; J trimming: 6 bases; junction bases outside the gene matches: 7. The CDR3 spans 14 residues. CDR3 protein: CASSMTGESLEQYF. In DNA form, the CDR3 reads TGTGCCAGTAGTATGACAGGGGAAAGTCTCGAGCAGTACTTC.

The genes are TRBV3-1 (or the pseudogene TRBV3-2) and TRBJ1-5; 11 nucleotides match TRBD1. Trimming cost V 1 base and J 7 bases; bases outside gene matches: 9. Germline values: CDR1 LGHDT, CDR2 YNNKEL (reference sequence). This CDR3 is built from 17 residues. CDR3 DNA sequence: TGTGCCAGCAGCCAAGCCCCGGACAGGGGGCCAAGGCAGCCCCAGCATTTT. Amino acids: CASSQAPDRGPRQPQHF.

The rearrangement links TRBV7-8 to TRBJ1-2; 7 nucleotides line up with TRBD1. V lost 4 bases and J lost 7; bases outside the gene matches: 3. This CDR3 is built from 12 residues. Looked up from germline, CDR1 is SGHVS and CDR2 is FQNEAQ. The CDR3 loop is CASSSRGRGYTF. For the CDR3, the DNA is TGTGCCAGCAGCTCAAGGGGGCGTGGCTACACCTTC.

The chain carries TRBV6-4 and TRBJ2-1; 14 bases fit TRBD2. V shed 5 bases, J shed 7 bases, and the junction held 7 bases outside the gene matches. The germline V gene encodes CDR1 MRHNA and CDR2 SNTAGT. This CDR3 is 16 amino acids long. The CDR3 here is CASSPTSGGGHNEQFF. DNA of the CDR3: TGTGCCAGCAGTCCGACTAGCGGGGGGGGGCATAATGAGCAGTTCTTC.

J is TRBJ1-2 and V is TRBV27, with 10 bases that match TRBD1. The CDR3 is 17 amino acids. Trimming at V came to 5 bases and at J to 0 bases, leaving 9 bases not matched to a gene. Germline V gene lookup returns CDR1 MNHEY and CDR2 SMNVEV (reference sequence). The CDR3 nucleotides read TGTGCCAGCAGTCCCCGGACAGGGGGACTAGCTAACTATGGCTACACCTTC. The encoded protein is CASSPRTGGLANYGYTF.

The CDR3: CASSLLDTQYF. The CDR3 nucleotides read TGTGCCAGCAGTTTACTAGATACGCAGTATTTT. V usage is TRBV12-3 or TRBV12-4 and J usage is TRBJ2-3; no definite D call. V lost 2 bases and J 5 bases, leaving 2 bases between the germline ends. The CDR3 runs 11 residues.

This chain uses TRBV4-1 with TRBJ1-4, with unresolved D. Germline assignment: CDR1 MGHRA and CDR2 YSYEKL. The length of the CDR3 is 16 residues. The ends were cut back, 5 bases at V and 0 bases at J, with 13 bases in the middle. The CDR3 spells CASSDNHGTTNEKLFF. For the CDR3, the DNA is TGCGCCAGCAGCGATAACCACGGTACAACTAATGAAAAACTGTTTTTT.

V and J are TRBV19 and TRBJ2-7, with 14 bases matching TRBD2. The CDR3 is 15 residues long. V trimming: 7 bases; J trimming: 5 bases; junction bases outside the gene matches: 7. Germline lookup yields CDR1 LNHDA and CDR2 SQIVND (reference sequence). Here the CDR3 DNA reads TGTGCCAGTACCCTGGGACTAGCGGGAGTAAACGAGCAGTACTTC. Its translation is CASTLGLAGVNEQYF.

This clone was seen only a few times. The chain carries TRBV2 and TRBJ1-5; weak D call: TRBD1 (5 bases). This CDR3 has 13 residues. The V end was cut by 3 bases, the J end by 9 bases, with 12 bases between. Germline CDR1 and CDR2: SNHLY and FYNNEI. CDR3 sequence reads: CASSDREFRPQHF. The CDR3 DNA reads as TGTGCCAGCAGTGACAGGGAATTTCGGCCCCAGCATTTT.

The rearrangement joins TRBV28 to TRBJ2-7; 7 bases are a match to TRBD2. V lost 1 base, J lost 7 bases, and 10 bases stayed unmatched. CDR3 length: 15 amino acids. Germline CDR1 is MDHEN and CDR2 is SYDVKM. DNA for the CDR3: TGTGCCAGCAGTTTATTGGAGCGGGATTCGGGAGAGCAGTACTTC. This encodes CASSLLERDSGEQYF. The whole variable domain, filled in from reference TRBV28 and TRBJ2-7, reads DVKVTQSSRYLVKRTGEKVFLECVQDMDHENMFWYRQDPGLGLRLIYFSYDVKMKEKGDIPEGYSVSREKKERFSLILESASTNQTSMYLCASSLLERDSGEQYFGPGTRLTVT.

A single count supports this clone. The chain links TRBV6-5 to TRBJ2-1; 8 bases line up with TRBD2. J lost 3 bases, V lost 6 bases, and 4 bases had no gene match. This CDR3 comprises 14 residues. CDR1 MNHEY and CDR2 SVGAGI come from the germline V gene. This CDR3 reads CASSGTRGYNEQFF. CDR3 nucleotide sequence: TGTGCCAGCAGCGGGACTAGGGGCTACAATGAGCAGTTCTTC.

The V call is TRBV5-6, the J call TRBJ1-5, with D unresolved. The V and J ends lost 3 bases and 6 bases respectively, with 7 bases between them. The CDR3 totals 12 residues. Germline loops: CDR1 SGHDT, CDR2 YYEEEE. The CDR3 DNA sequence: TGTGCCAGCAGCTCTCTTCTTCAGCCCCAGCATTTT. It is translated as CASSSLLQPQHF.

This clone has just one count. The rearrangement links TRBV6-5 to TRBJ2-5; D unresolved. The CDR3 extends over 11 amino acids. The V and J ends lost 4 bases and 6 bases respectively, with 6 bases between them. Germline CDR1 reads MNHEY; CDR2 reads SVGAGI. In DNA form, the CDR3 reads TGTGCCAGCAGTTCCCCCAAGACCCAGTACTTC. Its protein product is CASSSPKTQYF.

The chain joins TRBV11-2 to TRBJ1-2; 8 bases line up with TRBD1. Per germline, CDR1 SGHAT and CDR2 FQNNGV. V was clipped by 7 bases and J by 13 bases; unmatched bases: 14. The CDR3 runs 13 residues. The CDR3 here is CASTPFPQGARTF. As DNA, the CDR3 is TGTGCCAGCACCCCTTTCCCGCAGGGGGCGCGCACCTTC.